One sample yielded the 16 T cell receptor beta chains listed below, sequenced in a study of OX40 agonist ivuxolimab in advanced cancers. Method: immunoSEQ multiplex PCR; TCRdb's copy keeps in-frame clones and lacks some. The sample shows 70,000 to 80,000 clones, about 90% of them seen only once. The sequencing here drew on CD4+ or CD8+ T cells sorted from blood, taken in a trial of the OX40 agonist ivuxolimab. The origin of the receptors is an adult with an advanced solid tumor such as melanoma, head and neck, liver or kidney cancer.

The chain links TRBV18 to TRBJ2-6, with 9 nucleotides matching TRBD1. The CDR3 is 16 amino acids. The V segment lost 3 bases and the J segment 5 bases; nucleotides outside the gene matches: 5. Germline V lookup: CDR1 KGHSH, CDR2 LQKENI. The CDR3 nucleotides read TGTGCCAGCTCACCCACAGGGGGCGGGAGGGCCAACGTCCTGACTTTC. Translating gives CASSPTGGGRANVLTF.

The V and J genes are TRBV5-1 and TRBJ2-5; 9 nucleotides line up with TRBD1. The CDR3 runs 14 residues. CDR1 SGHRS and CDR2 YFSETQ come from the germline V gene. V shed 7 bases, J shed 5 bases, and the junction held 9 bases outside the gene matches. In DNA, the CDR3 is TGCGCCAGCGGACGACAGGGGGGAATTGAGACCCAGTACTTC. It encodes CASGRQGGIETQYF.

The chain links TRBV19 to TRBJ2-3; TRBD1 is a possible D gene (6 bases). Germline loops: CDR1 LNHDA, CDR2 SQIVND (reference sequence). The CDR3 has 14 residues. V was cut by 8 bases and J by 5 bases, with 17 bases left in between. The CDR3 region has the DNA TGTGCCAGTGGGACAAGGACGTTTCTAGATACGCAGTATTTT. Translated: CASGTRTFLDTQYF.

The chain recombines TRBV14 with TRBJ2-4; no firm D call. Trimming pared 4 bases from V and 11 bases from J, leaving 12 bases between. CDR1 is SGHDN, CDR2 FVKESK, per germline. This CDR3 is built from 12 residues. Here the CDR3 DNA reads TGTGCCAGCAGCCCCGTCGGTAGAGTTCAGTACTTC. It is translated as CASSPVGRVQYF.

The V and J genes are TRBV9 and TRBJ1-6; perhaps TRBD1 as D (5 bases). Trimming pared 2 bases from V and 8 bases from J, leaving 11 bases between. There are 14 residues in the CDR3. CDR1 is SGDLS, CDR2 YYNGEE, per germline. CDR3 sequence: CASSVAGKDSPLHF. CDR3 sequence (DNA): TGTGCCAGCAGCGTGGCAGGGAAGGATTCACCCCTCCACTTT.

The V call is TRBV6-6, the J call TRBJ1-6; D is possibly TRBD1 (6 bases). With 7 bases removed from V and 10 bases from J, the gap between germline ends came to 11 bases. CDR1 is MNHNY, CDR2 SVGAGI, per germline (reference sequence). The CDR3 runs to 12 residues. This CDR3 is CASKEGGSPLHF. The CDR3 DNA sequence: TGTGCCAGCAAAGAGGGGGGCTCACCCCTCCACTTT.

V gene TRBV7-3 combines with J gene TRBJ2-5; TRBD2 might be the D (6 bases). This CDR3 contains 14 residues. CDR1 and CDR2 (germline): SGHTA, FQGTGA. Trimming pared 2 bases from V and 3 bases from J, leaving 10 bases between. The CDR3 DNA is TGTGCCAGCAGCTTAGGGGACTGGGAAGAGACCCAGTACTTC. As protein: CASSLGDWEETQYF.

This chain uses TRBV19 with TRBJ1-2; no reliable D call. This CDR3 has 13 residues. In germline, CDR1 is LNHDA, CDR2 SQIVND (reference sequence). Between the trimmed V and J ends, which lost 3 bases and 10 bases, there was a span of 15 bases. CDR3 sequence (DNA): TGTGCCAGTAGTATTAAGGAGGCAACTCCCTACACCTTC. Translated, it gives CASSIKEATPYTF.

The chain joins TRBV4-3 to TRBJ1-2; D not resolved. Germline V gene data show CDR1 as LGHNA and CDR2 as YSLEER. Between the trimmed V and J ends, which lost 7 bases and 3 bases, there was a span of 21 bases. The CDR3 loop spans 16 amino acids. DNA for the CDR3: TGCGCCAGCACCCTAAAAAGTACCGGTACGGACTATGGCTACACCTTC. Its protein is CASTLKSTGTDYGYTF.

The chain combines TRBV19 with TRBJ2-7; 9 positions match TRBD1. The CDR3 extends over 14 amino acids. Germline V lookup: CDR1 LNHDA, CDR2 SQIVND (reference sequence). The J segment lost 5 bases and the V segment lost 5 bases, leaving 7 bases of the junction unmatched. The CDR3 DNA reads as TGTGCCAGTAGTGGACAGGGGAAGGTGCACGAGCAGTACTTC. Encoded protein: CASSGQGKVHEQYF. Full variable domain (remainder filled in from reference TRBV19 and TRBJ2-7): DGGITQSPKYLFRKEGQNVTLSCEQNLNHDAMYWYRQDPGQGLRLIYYSQIVNDFQKGDIAEGYSVSREKKESFPLTVTSAQKNPTAFYLCASSGQGKVHEQYFGPGTRLTVT.

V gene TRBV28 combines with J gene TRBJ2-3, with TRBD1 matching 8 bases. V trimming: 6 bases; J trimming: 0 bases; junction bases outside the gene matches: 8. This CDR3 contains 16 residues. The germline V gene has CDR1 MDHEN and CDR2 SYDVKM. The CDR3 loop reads CASRGPGQESTDTQYF. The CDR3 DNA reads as TGTGCCAGCAGGGGGCCGGGACAGGAAAGCACAGATACGCAGTATTTT. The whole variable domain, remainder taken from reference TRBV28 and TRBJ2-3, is DVKVTQSSRYLVKRTGEKVFLECVQDMDHENMFWYRQDPGLGLRLIYFSYDVKMKEKGDIPEGYSVSREKKERFSLILESASTNQTSMYLCASRGPGQESTDTQYFGPGTRLTVL.

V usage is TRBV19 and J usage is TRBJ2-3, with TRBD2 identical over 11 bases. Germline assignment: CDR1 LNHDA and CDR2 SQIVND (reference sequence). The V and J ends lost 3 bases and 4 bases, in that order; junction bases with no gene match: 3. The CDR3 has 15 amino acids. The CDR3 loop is CASSIVTSGADTQYF. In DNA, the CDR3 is TGTGCCAGTAGTATCGTGACTAGCGGGGCAGATACGCAGTATTTT.

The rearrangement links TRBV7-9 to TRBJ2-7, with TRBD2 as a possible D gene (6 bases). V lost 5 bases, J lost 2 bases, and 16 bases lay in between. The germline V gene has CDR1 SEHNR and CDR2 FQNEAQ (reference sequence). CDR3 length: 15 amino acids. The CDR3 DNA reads TGTGCCAGCAGCCTGTGGCGGGACGGTACCTACGAGCAGTACTTC. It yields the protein CASSLWRDGTYEQYF.

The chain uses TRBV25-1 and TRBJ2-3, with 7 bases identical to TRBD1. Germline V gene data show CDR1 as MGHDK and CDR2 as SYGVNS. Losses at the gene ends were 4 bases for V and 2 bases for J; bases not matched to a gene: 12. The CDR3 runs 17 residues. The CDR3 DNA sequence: TGTGCCAGCAGTGCCGTACAGGGGATGGGGCTCACAGATACGCAGTATTTT. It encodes CASSAVQGMGLTDTQYF.

The CDR3 nucleotides read TGTGCCAGCAGCTCGTTAGGGCTACACAATGAGCAGTTCTTC. Its translation is CASSSLGLHNEQFF. The chain combines TRBV11-3 with TRBJ2-1, with unresolved D. The V gene's germline CDR1 is SGHNT and CDR2 YENEEA. The CDR3 has 14 residues. Trimming removed 4 bases from V and 5 bases from J, with 12 bases in between.

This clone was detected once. The CDR3 sequence is CASSPGLAGEQYF. The CDR3 region has the DNA TGTGCCAGCAGCCCGGGACTAGCTGGGGAGCAGTACTTC. The J gene is TRBJ2-7, the V gene TRBV11-1, with TRBD2 matching over 9 bases. The CDR3 loop spans 13 amino acids. The germline V gene has CDR1 SGHAT and CDR2 FQDESV (reference sequence). J was trimmed by 7 bases and V by 5 bases; bases with no gene match: 6.